A selection of T cell receptor beta chains follows, all from one sample in a study of a mutant IDH1 vaccine in newly diagnosed glioma. The method was immunoSEQ multiplex PCR; TCRdb's version includes in-frame clones alone and lacks a portion of them. The sample lists about 16,000 clones; 85% to 90% were seen once. The source was PBMCs, collected from a glioma patient treated with radiotherapy, temozolomide or both. These receptors were taken from a woman between 35 and 50 years old with glioma. Some clones in this sample may be carry-over from other donors' samples. Both conserved end residues are part of each CDR3. Each record gives: CDR3 length, V gene, D gene, J gene, clone size, CDR3 protein, CDR3 DNA. D genes are given only for firm matches. Not all rows give a size; the values are once, few, many and, for expanded clones, a class.

>14|TRBV15|TRBD2|TRBJ2-1|.
CATSRTSDVGEQFF
TGTGCCACCAGCAGGACTAGCGATGTAGGTGAGCAGTTCTTC
>13|TRBV19|.|TRBJ2-7|.
CASSPVVWDEQYF
TGTGCCAGTAGTCCGGTGGTCTGGGACGAGCAGTACTTC
>13|TRBV4-1|.|TRBJ2-7|few
CASSRDGPYEQYF
TGCGCCAGCAGCCGGGACGGCCCCTACGAGCAGTACTTC
>15|TRBV19|TRBD1|TRBJ2-3|.
CASSIPPGQGATQYF
TGTGCCAGTAGTATACCCCCGGGACAGGGGGCTACGCAGTATTTT
>13|TRBV6-1|.|TRBJ1-2|.
CASRDHNSYGYTF
TGTGCCAGCAGGGATCATAACAGCTATGGCTACACCTTC
>15|TRBV30|TRBD2|TRBJ2-3|once
CAWMKGTSVTDTQYF
TGTGCCTGGATGAAGGGGACTAGCGTCACAGATACGCAGTATTTT
>15|TRBV7-9|.|TRBJ1-5|.
CASSPGTAVNQPQHF
TGTGCCAGCAGCCCTGGGACCGCAGTCAATCAGCCCCAGCATTTT
>14|TRBV6-1|TRBD1|TRBJ1-2|.
CASSAGTGVDDYTF
TGTGCCAGCAGTGCAGGGACAGGAGTAGATGACTACACCTTC
>14|TRBV5-6|.|TRBJ1-6|once
CASSLYPYNSPLHF
TGTGCCAGCAGCTTGTACCCTTATAATTCACCCCTCCACTTT
>13|TRBV30|TRBD1|TRBJ1-2|once
CAWSPQTGTGYTF
TGTGCCTGGAGCCCACAGACAGGGACTGGCTACACCTTC
>13|TRBV10-1|.|TRBJ1-1|.
CASSKGSNTEAFF
TGCGCCAGCAGTAAAGGGTCGAACACTGAAGCTTTCTTT
>15|TRBV5-1|.|TRBJ1-2|.
CASSLDMGVGYGYTF
TGCGCCAGCAGCTTGGACATGGGGGTTGGCTATGGCTACACCTTC
>15|TRBV5-6|TRBD1|TRBJ2-5|once
CASSFKGALGETQYF
TGTGCCAGCAGCTTCAAGGGGGCTCTGGGGGAGACCCAGTACTTC
>13|TRBV5-8|.|TRBJ1-5|.
CASSLTAGQPQHF
TGTGCCAGCAGCTTGACCGCGGGTCAGCCCCAGCATTTT
>15|TRBV5-5|.|TRBJ1-5|.
CASSLDGDFIQPQHF
TGTGCCAGCAGCCTCGACGGGGATTTTATTCAGCCCCAGCATTTT
>16|TRBV4-1|TRBD2|TRBJ2-5|.
CASSPGGGVVGETQYF
TGCGCCAGCAGCCCTGGGGGAGGGGTAGTAGGAGAGACCCAGTACTTC
>15|TRBV19|TRBD2|TRBJ2-5|once
CASRGLAGVRETQYF
TGTGCCAGTAGGGGACTAGCGGGAGTCAGAGAGACCCAGTACTTC
>13|TRBV27|.|TRBJ2-7|.
CASSLRGSYEQYF
TGTGCCAGCAGTTTGAGGGGGAGTTACGAGCAGTACTTC
>11|TRBV18|.|TRBJ2-1|once
CASSPNNEQFF
TGTGCCAGCTCACCGAACAATGAGCAGTTCTTC
>16|TRBV7-6|.|TRBJ2-2|once
CASSLAGGAETGELFF
TGTGCCAGCAGCTTAGCGGGGGGGGCTGAGACCGGGGAGCTGTTTTTT
>15|TRBV5-8|TRBD1|TRBJ1-1|.
CASGLQGLGATEAFF
TGTGCCAGCGGATTACAGGGGCTCGGGGCCACTGAAGCTTTCTTT
>15|TRBV28|.|TRBJ2-7|.
CASSLGSVLGYEQYF
TGTGCCAGCAGTTTAGGGTCGGTCTTGGGTTACGAGCAGTACTTC
>13|TRBV19|TRBD1|TRBJ1-1|.
CASSIQGAFEAFF
TGTGCCAGTAGTATTCAGGGGGCTTTTGAAGCTTTCTTT
>17|TRBV23-1|TRBD1|TRBJ2-2|.
CASSQPDRESRTGELFF
TGCGCCAGCAGTCAACCGGACAGGGAAAGTCGGACCGGGGAGCTGTTTTTT
>16|TRBV7-2|.|TRBJ2-3|.
CASSQKWGGPGDTQYF
TGTGCCAGCAGCCAAAAATGGGGGGGGCCAGGGGATACGCAGTATTTT
>15|TRBV2|.|TRBJ1-1|.
CASSGSLYMNTEAFF
TGTGCCAGCAGTGGGAGCCTGTATATGAACACTGAAGCTTTCTTT
>16|TRBV7-9|.|TRBJ1-1|.
CASSPPTGRGNTEAFF
TGTGCCAGCAGCCCCCCGACAGGTAGGGGGAACACTGAAGCTTTCTTT
>15|TRBV19|TRBD1|TRBJ1-5|.
CASSINRGANQPQHF
TGTGCCAGTAGTATAAACAGGGGAGCAAATCAGCCCCAGCATTTT
>13|TRBV6-1|.|TRBJ1-1|few
CASSELANTEAFF
TGTGCCAGCAGTGAACTGGCGAACACTGAAGCTTTCTTT
>12|TRBV29-1|.|TRBJ2-3|.
CSVEYGTDTQYF
TGCAGCGTTGAATACGGAACAGATACGCAGTATTTT
>14|TRBV18|TRBD1|TRBJ2-7|.
CASSSRTGSYEQYF
TGTGCCAGCTCATCAAGGACAGGGTCCTACGAGCAGTACTTC
>13|TRBV18|.|TRBJ1-1|.
CASSPARSTEAFF
TGTGCCAGCTCACCTGCGAGGAGCACTGAAGCTTTCTTT
>13|TRBV7-2|.|TRBJ2-7|once
CASSFGGRREQYF
TGTGCCAGCAGCTTTGGGGGCCGTAGAGAGCAGTACTTC
>14|TRBV30|.|TRBJ1-2|.
CAWSPPVSPKGYTF
TGTGCCTGGAGCCCCCCAGTCTCCCCTAAGGGCTACACCTTC
>14|TRBV28|TRBD1|TRBJ1-1|.
CASYSTNRGAEAFF
TGTGCCTCTTATTCCACAAACAGGGGCGCTGAAGCTTTCTTT
>11|TRBV5-5|.|TRBJ2-5|once
CASAGLGTQYF
TGTGCCAGCGCAGGGTTAGGAACCCAGTACTTC
>15|TRBV5-6|.|TRBJ1-3|once
CASSSRHLFGNTIYF
TGTGCCAGCAGCTCGCGACACCTCTTTGGAAACACCATATATTTT
>17|TRBV30|TRBD2|TRBJ2-1|.
CAWSFQRGDPLYNEQFF
TGTGCCTGGAGTTTCCAGCGGGGGGACCCCTTATACAATGAGCAGTTCTTC
>15|TRBV5-1|.|TRBJ2-1|.
CASSWSQGPTHEQFF
TGCGCCAGCAGCTGGAGCCAGGGGCCCACTCATGAGCAGTTCTTC
>14|TRBV7-2|TRBD1|TRBJ2-3|.
CASTWTGGPDTQYF
TGTGCCAGCACCTGGACAGGGGGCCCGGATACGCAGTATTTT
>17|TRBV9|TRBD1|TRBJ1-1|.
CASSPRDRPSPNTEAFF
TGTGCCAGCAGCCCGCGGGACAGGCCATCGCCGAACACTGAAGCTTTCTTT
>13|TRBV7-2|.|TRBJ2-5|.
CASSDGPGETQYF
TGTGCCAGCAGCGACGGCCCGGGGGAGACCCAGTACTTC